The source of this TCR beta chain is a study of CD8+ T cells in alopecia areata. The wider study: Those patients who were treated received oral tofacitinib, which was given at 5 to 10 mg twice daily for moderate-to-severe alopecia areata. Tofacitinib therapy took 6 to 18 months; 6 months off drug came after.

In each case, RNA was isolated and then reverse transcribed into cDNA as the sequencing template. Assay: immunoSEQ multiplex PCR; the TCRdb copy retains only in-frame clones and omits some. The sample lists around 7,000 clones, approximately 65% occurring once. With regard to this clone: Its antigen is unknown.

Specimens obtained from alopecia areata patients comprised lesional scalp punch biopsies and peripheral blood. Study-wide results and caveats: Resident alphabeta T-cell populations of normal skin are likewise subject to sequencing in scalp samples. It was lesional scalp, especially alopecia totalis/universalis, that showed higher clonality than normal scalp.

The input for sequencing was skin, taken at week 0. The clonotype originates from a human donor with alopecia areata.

CDR3 bases: TGTGCCAGCAGCCCGGCCGGGAATACGCAGTATTTT. It specifies CASSPAGNTQYF. V is TRBV11-2 and J is TRBJ2-3, with D tentatively TRBD2 (5 bases). This CDR3 is built from 12 residues. Germline-derived CDR1 and CDR2 are SGHAT and FQNNGV. The ends were cut back, 5 bases at V and 7 bases at J, with 10 bases in the middle. Based on the CDR3 plus reference TRBV11-2 and TRBJ2-3, the full variable domain is EAGVAQSPRYKIIEKRQSVAFWCNPISGHATLYWYQQILGQGPKLLIQFQNNGVVDDSQLPKDRFSAERLKGVDSTLKIQPAKLEDSAVYLCASSPAGNTQYFGPGTRLTVL.